This TCR beta chain was captured in a study of graft-versus-host responses after intestinal transplantation. The wider study: In this cohort, recipients had multivisceral, liver-intestinal, or isolated intestinal transplants. The study's findings and limits: Early after transplant, HvG clones declined as circulating GvH clones peaked. Graft-versus-host to host-versus-graft clonal ratios in allografts were high in patients with graft-donor T cell macrochimerism. GvH clones appeared in recipient marrow, some first in ileum or blood.

The protocol was immunoSEQ multiplex PCR, while the TCRdb copy is restricted to in-frame clones and leaves out a portion. The sample lists more than 20,000 clones, almost 95% occurring once. Note on this clone: Its antigen is as yet unknown.

The sequences come from PBMCs, collected about 250 days after intestinal transplant. The source is a human patient who received an intestinal transplant, so some T cells may come from the graft donor.

The CDR3 is CASSQQRHGEKLFF. The CDR3 DNA follows: TGTGCCAGCAGCCAACAAAGGCATGGTGAAAAACTGTTTTTT. The J gene is TRBJ1-4, the V gene TRBV14; D is uncertain. This CDR3 is 14 amino acids long. Trimming removed 2 bases at V and 7 bases at J, with 11 bases between. The V gene's germline CDR1 is SGHDN and CDR2 FVKESK.